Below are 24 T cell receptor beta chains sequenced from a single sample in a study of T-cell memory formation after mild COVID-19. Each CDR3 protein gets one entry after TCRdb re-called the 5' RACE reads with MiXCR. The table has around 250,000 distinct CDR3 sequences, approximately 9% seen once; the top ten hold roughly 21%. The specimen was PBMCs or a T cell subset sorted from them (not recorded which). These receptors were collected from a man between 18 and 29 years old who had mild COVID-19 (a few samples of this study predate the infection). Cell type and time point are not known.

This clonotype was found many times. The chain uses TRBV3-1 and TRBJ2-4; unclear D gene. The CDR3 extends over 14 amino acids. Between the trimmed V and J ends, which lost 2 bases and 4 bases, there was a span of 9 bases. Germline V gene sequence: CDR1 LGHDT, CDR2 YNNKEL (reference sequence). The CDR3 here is CASSQISSKNIQYF. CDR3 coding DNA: TGTGCCAGCAGCCAAATATCCAGTAAAAACATTCAGTACTTC. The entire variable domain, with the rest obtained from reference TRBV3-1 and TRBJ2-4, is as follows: DTAVSQTPKYLVTQMGNDKSIKCEQNLGHDTMYWYKQDSKKFLKIMFSYNNKELIINETVPNRFSPKSPDKAHLNLHINSLELGDSAVYFCASSQISSKNIQYFGAGTRLSVL.

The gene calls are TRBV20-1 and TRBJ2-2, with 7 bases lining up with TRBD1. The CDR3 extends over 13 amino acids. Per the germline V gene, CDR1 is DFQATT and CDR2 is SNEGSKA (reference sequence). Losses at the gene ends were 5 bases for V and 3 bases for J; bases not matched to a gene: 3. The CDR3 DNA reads TGCAGTGCTGACAGGGTAGACACCGGGGAGCTGTTTTTT. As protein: CSADRVDTGELFF.

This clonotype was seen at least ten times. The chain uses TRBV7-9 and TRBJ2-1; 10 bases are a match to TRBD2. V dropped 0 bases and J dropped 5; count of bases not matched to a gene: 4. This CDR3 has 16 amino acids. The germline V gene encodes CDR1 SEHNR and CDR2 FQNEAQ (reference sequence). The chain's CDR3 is CASSLALAGEHNEQFF. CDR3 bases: TGTGCCAGCAGCTTAGCCCTAGCGGGGGAGCACAATGAGCAGTTCTTC.

CDR3 coding DNA: TGCAGTGCTAGAGATCTACATACCGACAGATATGGCTACACCTTC. Its protein is CSARDLHTDRYGYTF. The gene calls are TRBV20-1 and TRBJ1-2; TRBD1 is a possible D gene (5 bases). V was shortened by 0 bases and J by 5 bases, with 16 bases between the two germline ends. This CDR3 is 15 amino acids long. The V gene's germline CDR1 is DFQATT and CDR2 SNEGSKA (reference sequence).

In nucleotides, the CDR3 is TGCGCCAGCAGTGAGTCGGAAGGGGCCGAGCAGTACTTC. As protein: CASSESEGAEQYF. This chain links TRBV10-1 with TRBJ2-7, with a possible D match to TRBD1 (5 bases). Germline values: CDR1 WNHNN, CDR2 SYGVQD (reference sequence). V was shortened by 0 bases and J by 6 bases, with 9 bases between the two germline ends. The CDR3 covers 13 residues.

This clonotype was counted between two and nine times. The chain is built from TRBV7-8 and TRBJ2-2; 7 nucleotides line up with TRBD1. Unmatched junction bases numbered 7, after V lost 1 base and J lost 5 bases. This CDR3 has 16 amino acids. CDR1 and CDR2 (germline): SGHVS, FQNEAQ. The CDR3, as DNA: TGTGCCAGCAGCTTAGGAACGACAGGGTATACCGGGGAGCTGTTTTTT. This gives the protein CASSLGTTGYTGELFF.

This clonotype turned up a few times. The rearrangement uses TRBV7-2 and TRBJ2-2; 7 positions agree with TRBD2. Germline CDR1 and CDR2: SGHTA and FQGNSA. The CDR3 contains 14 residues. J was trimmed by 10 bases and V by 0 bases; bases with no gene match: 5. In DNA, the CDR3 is TGTGCCAGCAGCTTAGCCGGGGGGAGGGCGGAGCTGTTTTTT. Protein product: CASSLAGGRAELFF.

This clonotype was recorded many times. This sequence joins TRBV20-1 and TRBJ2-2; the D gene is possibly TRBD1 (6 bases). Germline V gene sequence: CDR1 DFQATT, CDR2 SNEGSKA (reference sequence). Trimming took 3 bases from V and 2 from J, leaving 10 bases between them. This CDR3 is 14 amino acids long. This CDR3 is CSARPGGNTGELFF. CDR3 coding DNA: TGCAGTGCTAGGCCTGGGGGCAACACCGGGGAGCTGTTTTTT.

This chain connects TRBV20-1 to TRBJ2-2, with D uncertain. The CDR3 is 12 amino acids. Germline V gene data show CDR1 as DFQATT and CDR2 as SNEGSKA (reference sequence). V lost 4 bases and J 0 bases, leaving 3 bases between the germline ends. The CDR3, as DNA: TGCAGTGCTATCACGAACACCGGGGAGCTGTTTTTT. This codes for CSAITNTGELFF.

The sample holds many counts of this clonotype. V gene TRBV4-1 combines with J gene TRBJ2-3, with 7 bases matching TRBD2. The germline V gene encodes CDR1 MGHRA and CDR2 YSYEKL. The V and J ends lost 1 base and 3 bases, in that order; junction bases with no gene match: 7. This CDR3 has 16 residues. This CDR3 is CASSQARGTNTDTQYF. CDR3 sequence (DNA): TGCGCCAGCAGCCAAGCACGGGGGACTAATACAGATACGCAGTATTTT.

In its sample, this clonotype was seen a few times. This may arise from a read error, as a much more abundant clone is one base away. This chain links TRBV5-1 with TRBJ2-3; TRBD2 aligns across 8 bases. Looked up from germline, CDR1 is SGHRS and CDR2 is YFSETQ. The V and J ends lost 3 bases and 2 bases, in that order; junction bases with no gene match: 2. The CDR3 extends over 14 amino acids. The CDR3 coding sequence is TGCGCCAGCAGCTCGGGGGGGCCCACAGATACGCAGTATTTT. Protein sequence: CASSSGGPTDTQYF.

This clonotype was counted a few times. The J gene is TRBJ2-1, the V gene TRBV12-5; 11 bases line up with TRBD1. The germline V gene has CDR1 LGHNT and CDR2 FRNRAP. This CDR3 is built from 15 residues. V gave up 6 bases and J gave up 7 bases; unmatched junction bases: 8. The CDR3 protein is CASGPGQGAPNEQFF. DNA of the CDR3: TGTGCTAGTGGCCCAGGACAGGGGGCGCCTAATGAGCAGTTCTTC.

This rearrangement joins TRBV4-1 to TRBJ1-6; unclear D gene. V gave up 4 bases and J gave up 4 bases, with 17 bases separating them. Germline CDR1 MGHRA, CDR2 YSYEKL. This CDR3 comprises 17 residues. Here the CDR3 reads CASSPSGAGGYNSPLHF. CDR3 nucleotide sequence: TGCGCCAGCAGCCCCTCAGGAGCAGGTGGATATAATTCACCCCTCCACTTT.

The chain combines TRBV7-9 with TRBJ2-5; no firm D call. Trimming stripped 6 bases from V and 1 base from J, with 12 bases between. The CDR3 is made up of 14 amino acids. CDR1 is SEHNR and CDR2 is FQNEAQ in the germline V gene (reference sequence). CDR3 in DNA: TGTGCCAGCAGGGTCGTGGGCGGCCAAGAGACCCAGTACTTC. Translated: CASRVVGGQETQYF.

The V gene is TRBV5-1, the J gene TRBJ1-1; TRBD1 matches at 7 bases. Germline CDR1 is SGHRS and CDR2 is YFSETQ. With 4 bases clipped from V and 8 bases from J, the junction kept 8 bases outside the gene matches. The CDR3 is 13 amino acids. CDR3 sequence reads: CASSPGQAQEAFF. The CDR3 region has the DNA TGCGCCAGCAGCCCTGGACAGGCCCAGGAAGCTTTCTTT.

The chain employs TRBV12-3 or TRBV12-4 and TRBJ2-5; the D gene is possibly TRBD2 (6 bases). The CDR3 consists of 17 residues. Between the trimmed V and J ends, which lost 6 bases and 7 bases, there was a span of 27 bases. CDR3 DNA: TGTGCCAGCAGCGACTCCCAAGCGGGTCAGGGTGACGTGACCCAGTACTTC. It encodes CASSDSQAGQGDVTQYF.

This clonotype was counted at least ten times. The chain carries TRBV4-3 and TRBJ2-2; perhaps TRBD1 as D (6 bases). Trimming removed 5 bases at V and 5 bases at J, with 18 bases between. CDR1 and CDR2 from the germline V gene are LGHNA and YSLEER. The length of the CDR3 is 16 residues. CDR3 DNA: TGCGCCAGCAGCGACCGACAGGTTCGCGGTACCGGGGAGCTGTTTTTT. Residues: CASSDRQVRGTGELFF.

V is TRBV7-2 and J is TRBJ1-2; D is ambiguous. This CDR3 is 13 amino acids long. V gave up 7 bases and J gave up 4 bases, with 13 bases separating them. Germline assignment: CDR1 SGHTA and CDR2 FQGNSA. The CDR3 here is CASNGRIPYGYTF. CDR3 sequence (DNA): TGTGCCAGCAATGGGCGGATACCCTATGGCTACACCTTC.

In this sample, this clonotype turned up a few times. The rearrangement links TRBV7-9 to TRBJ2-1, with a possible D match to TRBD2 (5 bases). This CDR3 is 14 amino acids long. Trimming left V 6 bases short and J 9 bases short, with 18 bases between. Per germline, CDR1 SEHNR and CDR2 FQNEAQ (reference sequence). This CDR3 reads CASSPLAPHGEQFF. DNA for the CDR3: TGTGCCAGCAGTCCTCTAGCCCCCCACGGTGAGCAGTTCTTC.

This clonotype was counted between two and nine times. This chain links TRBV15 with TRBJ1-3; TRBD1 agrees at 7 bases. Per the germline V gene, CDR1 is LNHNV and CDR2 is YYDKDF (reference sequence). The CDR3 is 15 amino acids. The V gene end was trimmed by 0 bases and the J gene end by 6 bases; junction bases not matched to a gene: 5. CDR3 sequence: CATSRDRGYENTIYF. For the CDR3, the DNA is TGTGCCACCAGCAGAGACAGGGGGTATGAAAACACCATATATTTT.

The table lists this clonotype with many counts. This chain's CDR3 is CASSFTGPNQPQHF. The CDR3, as DNA: TGTGCCAGCAGCTTTACAGGGCCTAATCAGCCCCAGCATTTT. This chain connects TRBV7-2 to TRBJ1-5; weak D call: TRBD1 (6 bases). This CDR3 is built from 14 residues. CDR1 is SGHTA, CDR2 FQGNSA, per germline. Trimming took off 3 bases at V and 4 bases at J, with 10 bases between the two ends.

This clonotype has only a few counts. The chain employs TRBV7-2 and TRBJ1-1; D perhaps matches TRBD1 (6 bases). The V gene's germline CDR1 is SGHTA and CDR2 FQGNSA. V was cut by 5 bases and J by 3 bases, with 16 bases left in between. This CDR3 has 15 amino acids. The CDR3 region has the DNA TGTGCCAGCAGCCCCCAATGGGGGCCTGACACTGAAGCTTTCTTT. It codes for CASSPQWGPDTEAFF.

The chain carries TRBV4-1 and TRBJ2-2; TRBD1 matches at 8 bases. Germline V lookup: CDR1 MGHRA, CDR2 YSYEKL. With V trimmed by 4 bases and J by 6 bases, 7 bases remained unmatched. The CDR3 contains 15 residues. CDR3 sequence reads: CASSPADRGSGELFF. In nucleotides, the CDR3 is TGCGCCAGCAGCCCGGCCGACAGGGGTTCCGGGGAGCTGTTTTTT.

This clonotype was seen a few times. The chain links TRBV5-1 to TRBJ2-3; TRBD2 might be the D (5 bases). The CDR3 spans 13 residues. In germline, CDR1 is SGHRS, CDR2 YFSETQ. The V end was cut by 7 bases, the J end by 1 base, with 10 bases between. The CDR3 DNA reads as TGCGCCAGCGCGGGTAGCGGCACAGATACGCAGTATTTT. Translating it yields CASAGSGTDTQYF.